This record concerns one T cell receptor (beta chain) sequence. The sample is drawn from a study of blood T cell repertoires in COVID-19. Recruited during active infection, patients (from Seattle) were subsequently followed longitudinally. Using immunoSEQ multiplex PCR, the repertoire was profiled, and TCRdb retains in-frame clones only, with some absent. The sample shows about 170,000 clones, about 90% of them seen only once. This CDR3 spans 15 amino acids. Germline V gives CDR1 MNHNS, CDR2 SASEGT. V was clipped by 2 bases and J by 7 bases; unmatched bases: 8. V is TRBV6-1 and J is TRBJ2-5; 9 nucleotides line up with TRBD2. Specimen: peripheral blood. The sequence was collected from a woman in her sixties or seventies with COVID-19, enrolled during active disease. CDR3 sequence: CASSEIAGDVGTQYF. As DNA, the CDR3 is TGTGCCAGCAGTGAAATAGCGGGAGACGTTGGGACCCAGTACTTC.